This entry is about one TCR beta chain. What it recognizes is unknown. The PCR was carried out with 60 Vbeta primers and 13 Jbeta primers. TCRdb's table, derived via immunoSEQ multiplex PCR, lists solely in-frame clones and lacks some. The sample consists of around 110,000 clones, 82% of them appearing once. The record originates from a study of cytomegalovirus exposure and HLA in healthy donors. The V gene's germline CDR1 is SNHLY and CDR2 FYNNEI. This CDR3 has 15 amino acids. V shed 5 bases, J shed 4 bases, and the junction held 5 bases outside the gene matches. Notes on the study in general: A later analysis showed that HLA-associated TCR beta chains had undergone more clonal expansion than equally common others.

The rearrangement joins TRBV2 to TRBJ1-3; 10 bases match TRBD1. This sequence was found in a middle-aged man in good health and CMV-seronegative. Material for sequencing was PBMCs. The CDR3 region has the DNA TGTGCCAGCAGTTCGGACAGGGGGTCAGGAAACACCATATATTTT. Residues: CASSSDRGSGNTIYF.